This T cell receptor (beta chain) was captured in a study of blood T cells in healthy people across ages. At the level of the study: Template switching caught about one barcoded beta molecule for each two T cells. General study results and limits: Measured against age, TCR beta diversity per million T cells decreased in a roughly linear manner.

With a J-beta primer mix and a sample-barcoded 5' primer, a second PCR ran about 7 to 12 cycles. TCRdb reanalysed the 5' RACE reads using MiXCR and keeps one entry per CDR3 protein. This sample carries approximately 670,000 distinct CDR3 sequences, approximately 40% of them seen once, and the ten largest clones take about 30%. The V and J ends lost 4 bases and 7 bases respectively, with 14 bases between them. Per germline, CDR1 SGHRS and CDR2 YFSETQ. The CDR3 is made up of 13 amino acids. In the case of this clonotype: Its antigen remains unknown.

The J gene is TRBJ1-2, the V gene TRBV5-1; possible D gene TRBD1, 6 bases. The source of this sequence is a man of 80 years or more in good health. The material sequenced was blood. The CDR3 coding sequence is TGCGCCAGCAGCCCTGGGGGGCGAGGTGGCTACACCTTC. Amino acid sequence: CASSPGGRGGYTF.